Shown below are 27 T cell receptor beta chains from a single sample sequenced in a study of blood T cell repertoires in COVID-19. The assay was immunoSEQ multiplex PCR, and TCRdb's table has in-frame clones only and misses some. The table shows approximately 82,000 clones, with just under 85% occurring only once. The specimen was peripheral blood. Receptors were obtained from a woman aged 70-85 years with active or convalescent COVID-19.

The genes are TRBV4-3 and TRBJ2-2, with D maybe TRBD2 (5 bases). The CDR3 spans 15 residues. From germline, CDR1 is LGHNA and CDR2 YSLEER. Between the trimmed V and J ends, which lost 0 bases and 7 bases, there was a span of 12 bases. This CDR3 is CASSQDGGLGGELFF. For the CDR3, the DNA is TGCGCCAGCAGCCAAGATGGAGGATTAGGCGGGGAGCTGTTTTTT.

The chain links TRBV4-2 to TRBJ2-2; possible D gene TRBD2, 5 bases. V dropped 0 bases and J dropped 6 bases, with 8 bases sitting between them. The V gene's germline CDR1 is LGHNA and CDR2 YNFKEQ. The CDR3 totals 14 residues. The CDR3 is CASSQDLRAGELFF. Here the CDR3 DNA reads TGTGCCAGCAGCCAAGATCTGAGGGCCGGGGAGCTGTTTTTT.

The chain carries TRBV2 and TRBJ1-4, with D unclear. CDR1 SNHLY and CDR2 FYNNEI come from the germline V gene. V lost 7 bases to trimming and J lost 5 bases, with 11 bases between them. The CDR3 is 13 residues long. The chain's CDR3 is CASNPYENEKLFF. The CDR3 nucleotides are TGTGCCAGCAACCCCTATGAGAATGAAAAACTGTTTTTT.

This chain joins TRBV5-1 and TRBJ1-2, with D possibly TRBD1 on 5 matching bases. Germline values: CDR1 SGHRS, CDR2 YFSETQ. Between the trimmed V and J ends, which lost 4 bases and 4 bases, there was a span of 20 bases. This CDR3 comprises 16 residues. This CDR3 is CASSPEFGGRSYGYTF. CDR3 coding DNA: TGCGCCAGCAGCCCTGAGTTCGGGGGTCGGAGCTATGGCTACACCTTC.

V and J are TRBV27 and TRBJ1-1; perhaps TRBD1 as D (6 bases). Trimming pared 2 bases from V and 5 bases from J, leaving 9 bases between. The CDR3 is made up of 13 amino acids. Per germline, CDR1 MNHEY and CDR2 SMNVEV (reference sequence). In DNA form, the CDR3 reads TGTGCCAGCAGTTTAAAGGGGGGGACTGAAGCTTTCTTT. Its translation: CASSLKGGTEAFF.

The chain uses TRBV6-6 and TRBJ1-6; TRBD1 agrees at 8 bases. The V and J ends lost 0 bases and 13 bases, in that order; junction bases with no gene match: 5. The CDR3 has 14 residues. CDR1 is MNHNY and CDR2 is SVGAGI in the germline V gene (reference sequence). CDR3 nucleotide sequence: TGTGCCAGCAGTTACTCGACAGGGGTTGGTCCCCTCCACTTT. Translation gives CASSYSTGVGPLHF.

The chain has TRBV24-1 and TRBJ1-2; 7 bases are shared with TRBD1. The CDR3 is 16 residues long. The ends lost 4 bases at V and 5 bases at J; junction bases unmatched: 12. Germline lookup yields CDR1 KGHDR and CDR2 SFDVKD. The CDR3 protein is CATSDPGTGETYGYTF. CDR3 in DNA: TGTGCCACCAGTGACCCTGGAACAGGGGAAACTTATGGCTACACCTTC.

The chain has TRBV28 and TRBJ2-7; D gene unclear. Per germline, CDR1 MDHEN and CDR2 SYDVKM. This CDR3 region has 14 residues. Trimming took off 5 bases at V and 6 bases at J, with 17 bases between the two ends. The chain's CDR3 is CASSRRDPGTEQYF. The CDR3 nucleotides are TGTGCCAGCAGTCGCCGCGATCCAGGCACCGAGCAGTACTTC. The whole variable domain, filled in from reference TRBV28 and TRBJ2-7, reads DVKVTQSSRYLVKRTGEKVFLECVQDMDHENMFWYRQDPGLGLRLIYFSYDVKMKEKGDIPEGYSVSREKKERFSLILESASTNQTSMYLCASSRRDPGTEQYFGPGTRLTVT.

In its sample, this clone was seen once. This chain connects TRBV7-2 to TRBJ1-1, with D perhaps TRBD1 (5 bases). V was cut by 0 bases and J by 4 bases, with 12 bases left in between. CDR1 and CDR2 (germline): SGHTA, FQGNSA. The CDR3 totals 15 residues. As DNA, the CDR3 is TGTGCCAGCAGCTTAGCGGGGGGATTAGGCACTGAAGCTTTCTTT. As protein: CASSLAGGLGTEAFF.

The rearrangement joins TRBV7-2 to TRBJ2-3; 11 positions match TRBD2. V trimming: 6 bases; J trimming: 5 bases; junction bases outside the gene matches: 10. This CDR3 contains 16 residues. In germline, CDR1 is SGHTA, CDR2 FQGNSA. The CDR3 spells CASSRVAGGRGDTQYF. As DNA, the CDR3 is TGTGCCAGCAGTCGGGTAGCGGGGGGGCGTGGAGATACGCAGTATTTT.

V usage is TRBV2 and J usage is TRBJ1-5; 8 bases line up with TRBD1. CDR3 length equals 16 residues. Germline values: CDR1 SNHLY, CDR2 FYNNEI. Trimming took 6 bases from V and 4 from J; bases not matched to a gene: 11. Here the CDR3 DNA reads TGTGCCAGCAGACCCGGACAGGGAACTATTAATCAGCCCCAGCATTTT. Encoded protein: CASRPGQGTINQPQHF.

V and J are TRBV18 and TRBJ2-3; perhaps TRBD1 as D (5 bases). V gave up 1 base and J gave up 1 base, with 6 bases separating them. There are 14 residues in the CDR3. Germline CDR1 and CDR2: KGHSH and LQKENI. The CDR3 protein is CASSPLRGTDTQYF. Written as DNA, the CDR3 is TGTGCCAGCTCACCACTCAGGGGCACAGATACGCAGTATTTT.

The chain has TRBV5-1 and TRBJ1-3; perhaps TRBD1 as D (6 bases). CDR1 and CDR2 (germline): SGHRS, YFSETQ. The CDR3 runs to 16 residues. The V end was cut by 0 bases, the J end by 2 bases, with 12 bases between. The DNA for the CDR3 is TGCGCCAGCAGCTTGGATCCGGGGACAACTGGAAACACCATATATTTT. It is translated as CASSLDPGTTGNTIYF.

This rearrangement joins TRBV6-5 to TRBJ1-1, with a tentative D call TRBD1 (5 bases). V dropped 2 bases and J dropped 11 bases, with 9 bases sitting between them. This CDR3 has 11 amino acids. Germline assignment: CDR1 MNHEY and CDR2 SVGAGI. Here the CDR3 DNA reads TGTGCCAGCAGTTACGCGGGGACGGCTTTCTTT. This sequence encodes CASSYAGTAFF.

This clone has just a few counts. This chain joins TRBV29-1 and TRBJ2-7; 10 bases are a match to TRBD2. The CDR3 spans 13 residues. V shed 6 bases, J shed 2 bases, and the junction held 4 bases outside the gene matches. CDR1 SQVTM and CDR2 ANQGSEA come from the germline V gene. Here the CDR3 reads CSVAGLAAYEQYF. CDR3 nucleotides: TGCAGCGTGGCTGGACTAGCGGCCTACGAGCAGTACTTC.

V gene TRBV24-1 combines with J gene TRBJ1-5; D may be TRBD1 (5 bases). V was shortened by 3 bases and J by 2 bases, with 13 bases between the two germline ends. The CDR3 runs 16 residues. CDR1 is KGHDR and CDR2 is SFDVKD in the germline V gene. In DNA form, the CDR3 reads TGTGCCACCAGTGATCGGAAGACAGTACGCAATCAGCCCCAGCATTTT. It is translated as CATSDRKTVRNQPQHF.

V gene TRBV6-2 or TRBV6-3 combines with J gene TRBJ2-3, with 10 positions matching TRBD2. Germline-derived CDR1 and CDR2 are MNHEY and SVGEGT. The junction had 14 bases not matched to a gene; V was cut back by 6 bases and J by 5 bases. The CDR3 is 17 amino acids. CDR3 in DNA: TGTGCCAGCAGCAGGCCACCAGCGGGGGGGCCGGGAGATACGCAGTATTTT. Protein: CASSRPPAGGPGDTQYF.

The chain links TRBV24-1 to TRBJ2-2; no reliable D call. V was cut by 0 bases and J by 6 bases, with 7 bases left in between. The CDR3 runs 14 residues. Germline V gives CDR1 KGHDR, CDR2 SFDVKD. CDR3 nucleotide sequence: TGTGCCACCAGTGATTTGCTTAAGCCCGGGGAGCTGTTTTTT. The encoded protein is CATSDLLKPGELFF.

This clone was seen only a few times. The rearrangement joins TRBV19 to TRBJ1-3; perhaps TRBD1 as D (5 bases). V lost 6 bases to trimming and J lost 4 bases, with 16 bases between them. Germline V gene data show CDR1 as LNHDA and CDR2 as SQIVND (reference sequence). The CDR3 loop spans 15 amino acids. In DNA form, the CDR3 reads TGTGCCAGTAGCACCCACCAGGGATCCGGAAACACCATATATTTT. As protein: CASSTHQGSGNTIYF.

The genes are TRBV28 and TRBJ1-5; 10 bases line up with TRBD1. With V trimmed by 6 bases and J by 9 bases, 11 bases remained unmatched. Per the germline V gene, CDR1 is MDHEN and CDR2 is SYDVKM. CDR3 length: 15 amino acids. CDR3 DNA: TGTGCCAGCAGAACGGTCCCCGGACAGGGGGGGCCCCAGCATTTT. As protein: CASRTVPGQGGPQHF.

The V call is TRBV5-1, the J call TRBJ1-2; possible D gene TRBD1, 6 bases. Germline assignment: CDR1 SGHRS and CDR2 YFSETQ. V lost 0 bases, J lost 1 base, and 10 bases lay in between. The CDR3 length is 15 residues. The CDR3 is CASSLATGYNYGYTF. CDR3 sequence (DNA): TGCGCCAGCAGCTTGGCGACAGGATATAACTATGGCTACACCTTC. The whole variable domain, filled in from reference TRBV5-1 and TRBJ1-2, reads KAGVTQTPRYLIKTRGQQVTLSCSPISGHRSVSWYQQTPGQGLQFLFEYFSETQRNKGNFPGRFSGRQFSNSRSEMNVSTLELGDSALYLCASSLATGYNYGYTFGSGTRLTVV.

This clone was seen a few times. The chain combines TRBV13 with TRBJ1-6, with no clear D. CDR1 and CDR2 from the germline V gene are PRHDT and FYEKMQ (reference sequence). V lost 7 bases and J 4 bases, leaving 11 bases between the germline ends. The CDR3 is 14 amino acids. The CDR3 reads CASNPRTYNSPLHF. For the CDR3, the DNA is TGTGCCAGCAACCCCCGGACTTATAATTCACCCCTCCACTTT.

The chain joins TRBV7-2 to TRBJ1-2; TRBD1 matches at 7 bases. The CDR3 is 13 amino acids. V trimming: 6 bases; J trimming: 8 bases; junction bases outside the gene matches: 9. The germline gives CDR1 SGHTA, CDR2 FQGNSA. CDR3 residues: CASRQTGAGGYTF. The CDR3 coding sequence is TGTGCCAGCAGACAAACAGGGGCCGGAGGCTACACCTTC.

This clone was recorded a few times. The chain uses TRBV9 and TRBJ1-3; D remains ambiguous. The CDR3 spans 17 residues. Germline loops: CDR1 SGDLS, CDR2 YYNGEE. V lost 3 bases to trimming and J lost 2 bases, with 18 bases between them. In nucleotides, the CDR3 is TGTGCCAGCAGCGCCTTCCCGTCTGGAGTTGCTGGAAACACCATATATTTT. This sequence encodes CASSAFPSGVAGNTIYF.

The table lists this clone with many counts. This chain joins TRBV2 and TRBJ1-5; possible D gene TRBD1, 6 bases. Germline values: CDR1 SNHLY, CDR2 FYNNEI. V was shortened by 10 bases and J by 2 bases, with 15 bases between the two germline ends. The CDR3 has 14 residues. The CDR3 DNA follows: TGTGCCAACTCAGGGGTTGATGGCAATCAGCCCCAGCATTTT. This sequence encodes CANSGVDGNQPQHF.

The chain carries TRBV5-4 and TRBJ2-2; tentative D call: TRBD2 (6 bases). Germline V lookup: CDR1 SGHNT, CDR2 YYREEE (reference sequence). With 3 bases removed from V and 4 bases from J, the gap between germline ends came to 13 bases. This CDR3 has 15 residues. DNA of the CDR3: TGTGCCAGCAGCTCGATAGGGACTTCCACCGGGGAGCTGTTTTTT. It yields the protein CASSSIGTSTGELFF.

The chain has TRBV12-5 and TRBJ2-2, with 8 bases that match TRBD1. V lost 7 bases, J lost 1 base, and 2 bases stayed unmatched. Germline-derived CDR1 and CDR2 are LGHNT and FRNRAP. The CDR3 is 14 amino acids. Here the CDR3 reads CASARGLNTGELFF. CDR3 nucleotides: TGTGCTAGTGCCAGGGGGCTGAACACCGGGGAGCTGTTTTTT.